This T cell receptor (beta chain) was sequenced for a study of blood T cell repertoires in COVID-19. The CDR3 has 14 amino acids. Germline CDR1 SGDLS, CDR2 YYNGEE. After removal of 3 bases from V and 6 bases from J, the junction contained 8 bases not matched to a gene. Cohort 3 recovered donors had two negative PCRs, clearance, or symptom resolution. Using immunoSEQ multiplex PCR, the repertoire was profiled, and TCRdb retains in-frame clones only, with some absent. The repertoire includes about 150,000 clones, around four fifths of them detected once, and around 6.2% sits in the top ten. The chain links TRBV9 to TRBJ1-2; 7 bases line up with TRBD1. The sequencing sample was made of PBMCs or T cells enriched from blood (not recorded which). The sequence came from a middle-aged woman who had recovered from COVID-19. CDR3 DNA: TGTGCCAGCAGCGCACAGACAGGGTCCCATGGCTACACCTTC. Translating gives CASSAQTGSHGYTF.